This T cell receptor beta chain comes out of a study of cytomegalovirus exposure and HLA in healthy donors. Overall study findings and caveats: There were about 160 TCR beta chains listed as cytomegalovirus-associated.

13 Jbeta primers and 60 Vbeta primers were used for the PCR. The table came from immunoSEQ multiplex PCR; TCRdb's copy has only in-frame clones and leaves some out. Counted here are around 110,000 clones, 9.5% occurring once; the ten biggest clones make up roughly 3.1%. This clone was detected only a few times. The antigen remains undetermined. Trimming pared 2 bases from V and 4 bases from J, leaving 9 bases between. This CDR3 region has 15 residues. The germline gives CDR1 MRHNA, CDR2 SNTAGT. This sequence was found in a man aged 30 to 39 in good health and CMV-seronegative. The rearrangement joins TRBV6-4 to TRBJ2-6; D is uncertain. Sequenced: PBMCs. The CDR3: CASSDGLAGANVLTF. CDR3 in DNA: TGTGCCAGCAGTGACGGATTAGCCGGGGCCAACGTCCTGACTTTC.